Each of the 4 T cell receptor beta chains below was sequenced from the same sample in a study of shared clonotypes between healthy human individuals. Assay: immunoSEQ multiplex PCR; the TCRdb copy retains only in-frame clones and omits some. The sample holds about 2.2 million clones; over 85% are singletons and the top ten take 1.5% to 2%. It was CD45RO-negative cells, positively selected for CCR7, that made up naive CD8 cells, with terminally differentiated effector memory CD45RA+ cells excluded. Sequencing input: naive CD8+ T cells from PBMCs. These receptors were obtained from a man younger than 35 in good health. Some clones in this sample may be carry-over from other donors' samples.

The CDR3: CASSRRALGETQYF. The CDR3 DNA is TGTGCCAGTAGTCGCCGGGCCCTTGGCGAGACCCAGTACTTC. The rearrangement links TRBV19 to TRBJ2-5; D is uncertain. Trimming removed 5 bases at V and 5 bases at J, with 15 bases between. Germline values: CDR1 LNHDA, CDR2 SQIVND (reference sequence). CDR3 length: 14 amino acids.

Comment on this clone: Within the sample, other DNA sequences also encode this same CDR3. The CDR3, as DNA: TGTGCCAGCAGCTTGGGTGGGGCTGGGCAGCCCCAGCATTTT. Translated: CASSLGGAGQPQHF. This chain joins TRBV5-6 and TRBJ1-5; a possible D gene is TRBD1 (5 bases). Germline values: CDR1 SGHDT, CDR2 YYEEEE. The CDR3 is 14 amino acids. Trimming took 0 bases from V and 7 from J, leaving 11 bases between them.

V usage is TRBV6-5 and J usage is TRBJ1-4, with 8 bases that match TRBD1. The CDR3 consists of 14 residues. V was clipped by 6 bases and J by 7 bases; unmatched bases: 7. Per the germline V gene, CDR1 is MNHEY and CDR2 is SVGAGI. CDR3 coding DNA: TGTGCCAGCAGACCAACAGGGGGAAGTGAAAAACTGTTTTTT. It encodes CASRPTGGSEKLFF.

The chain is built from TRBV27 and TRBJ2-1; D may be TRBD1 (6 bases). The CDR3 covers 14 residues. Germline CDR1 reads MNHEY; CDR2 reads SMNVEV (reference sequence). Trimming cost V 4 bases and J 7 bases, with 14 bases left between them. CDR3 residues: CASSSIPTGNEQFF. CDR3 nucleotides: TGTGCCAGCAGTTCCATCCCAACAGGGAATGAGCAGTTCTTC.